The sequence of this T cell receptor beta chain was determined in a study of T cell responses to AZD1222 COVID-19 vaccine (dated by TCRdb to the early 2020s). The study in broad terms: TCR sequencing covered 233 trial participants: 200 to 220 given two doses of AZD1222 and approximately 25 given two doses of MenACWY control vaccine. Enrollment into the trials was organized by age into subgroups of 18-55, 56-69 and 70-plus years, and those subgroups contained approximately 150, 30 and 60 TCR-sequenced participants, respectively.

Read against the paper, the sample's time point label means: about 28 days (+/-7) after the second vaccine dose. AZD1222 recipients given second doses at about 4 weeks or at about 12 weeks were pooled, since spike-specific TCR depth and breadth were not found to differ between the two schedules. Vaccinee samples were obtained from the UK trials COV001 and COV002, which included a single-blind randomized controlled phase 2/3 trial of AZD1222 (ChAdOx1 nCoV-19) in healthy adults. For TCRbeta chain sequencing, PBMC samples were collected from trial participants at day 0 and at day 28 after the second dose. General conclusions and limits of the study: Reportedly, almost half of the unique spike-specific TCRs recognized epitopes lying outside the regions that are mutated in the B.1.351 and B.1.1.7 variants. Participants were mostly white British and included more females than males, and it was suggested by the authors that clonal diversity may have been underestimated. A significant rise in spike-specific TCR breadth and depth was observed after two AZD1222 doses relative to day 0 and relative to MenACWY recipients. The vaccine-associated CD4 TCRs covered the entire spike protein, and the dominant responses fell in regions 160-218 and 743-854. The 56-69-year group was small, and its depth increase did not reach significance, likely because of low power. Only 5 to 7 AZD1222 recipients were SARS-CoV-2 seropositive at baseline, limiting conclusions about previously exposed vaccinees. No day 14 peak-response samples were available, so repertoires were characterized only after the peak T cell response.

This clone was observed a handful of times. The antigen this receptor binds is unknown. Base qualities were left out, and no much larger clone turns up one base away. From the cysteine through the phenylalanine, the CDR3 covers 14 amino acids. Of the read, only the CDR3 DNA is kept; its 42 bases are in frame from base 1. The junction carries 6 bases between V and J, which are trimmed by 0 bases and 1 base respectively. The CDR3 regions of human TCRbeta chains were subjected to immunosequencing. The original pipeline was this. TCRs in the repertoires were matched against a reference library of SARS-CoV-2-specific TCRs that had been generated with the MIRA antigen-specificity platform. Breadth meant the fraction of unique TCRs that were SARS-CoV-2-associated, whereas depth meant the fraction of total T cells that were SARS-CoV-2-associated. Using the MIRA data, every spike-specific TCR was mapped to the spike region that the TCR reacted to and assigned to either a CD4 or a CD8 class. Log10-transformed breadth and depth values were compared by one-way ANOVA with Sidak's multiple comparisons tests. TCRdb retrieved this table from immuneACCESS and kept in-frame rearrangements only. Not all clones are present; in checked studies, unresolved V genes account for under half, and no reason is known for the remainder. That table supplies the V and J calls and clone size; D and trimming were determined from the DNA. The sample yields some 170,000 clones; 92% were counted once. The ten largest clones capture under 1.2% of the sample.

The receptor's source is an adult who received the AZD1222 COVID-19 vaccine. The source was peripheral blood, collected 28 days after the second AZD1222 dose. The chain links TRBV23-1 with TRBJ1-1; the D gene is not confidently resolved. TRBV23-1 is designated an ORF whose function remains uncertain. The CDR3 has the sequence CASSQSTGNTEAFF. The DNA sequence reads TGCGCCAGCAGTCAATCGACGGGGAACACTGAAGCTTTCTTT.